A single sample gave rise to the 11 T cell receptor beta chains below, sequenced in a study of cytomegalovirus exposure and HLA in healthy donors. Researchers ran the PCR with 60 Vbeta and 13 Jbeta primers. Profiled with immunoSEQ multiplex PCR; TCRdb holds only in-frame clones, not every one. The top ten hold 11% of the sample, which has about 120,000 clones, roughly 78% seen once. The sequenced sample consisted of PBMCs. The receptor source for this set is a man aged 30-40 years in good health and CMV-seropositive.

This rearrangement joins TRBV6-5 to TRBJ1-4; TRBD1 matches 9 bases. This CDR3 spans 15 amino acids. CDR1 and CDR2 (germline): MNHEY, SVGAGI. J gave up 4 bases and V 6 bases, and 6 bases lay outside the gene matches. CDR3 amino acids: CASRSLDRGNEKLFF. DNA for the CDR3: TGTGCCAGCAGGAGCCTGGACAGGGGTAATGAAAAACTGTTTTTT.

CDR3 nucleotides: TGTGCCAGCAGCCAGCCGAAGGGACAGGGGCGCACAGATACGCAGTATTTT. The encoded protein is CASSQPKGQGRTDTQYF. This chain links TRBV5-5 with TRBJ2-3, with 10 positions matching TRBD1. Trimming took 4 bases from V and 1 from J; bases not matched to a gene: 9. Germline V gene lookup returns CDR1 SGHKS and CDR2 YYEKEE (reference sequence). There are 17 residues in the CDR3.

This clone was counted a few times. The CDR3: CASSFSQELDGYTF. The CDR3 DNA is TGCGCCAGCAGCTTCTCACAGGAGCTTGATGGCTACACCTTC. The chain recombines TRBV5-1 with TRBJ1-2, with D possibly matching TRBD1 (5 bases). Germline CDR1 reads SGHRS; CDR2 reads YFSETQ. Trimming took off 2 bases at V and 6 bases at J, with 14 bases between the two ends. This CDR3 is 14 amino acids long.

The CDR3 protein is CASSLADREVTDTQYF. The DNA for the CDR3 is TGTGCCAGCAGCTTAGCTGATCGGGAGGTAACAGATACGCAGTATTTT. The rearrangement joins TRBV7-6 to TRBJ2-3; 7 bases map to TRBD2. Germline loops: CDR1 SGHVS, CDR2 FNYEAQ. Unmatched junction bases numbered 6, after V lost 0 bases and J lost 3 bases. CDR3 length: 16 residues. The full variable domain, its missing parts supplied by reference TRBV7-6 and TRBJ2-3, is GAGVSQSPRYKVTKRGQDVALRCDPISGHVSLYWYRQALGQGPEFLTYFNYEAQQDKSGLPNDRFSAERPEGSISTLTIQRTEQRDSAMYRCASSLADREVTDTQYFGPGTRLTVL.

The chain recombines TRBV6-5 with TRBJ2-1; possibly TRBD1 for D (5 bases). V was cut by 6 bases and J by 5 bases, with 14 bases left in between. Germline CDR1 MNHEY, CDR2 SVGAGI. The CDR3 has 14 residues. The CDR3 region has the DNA TGTGCCAGCAGCCTCCAGCTGGGGCACAATGAGCAGTTCTTC. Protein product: CASSLQLGHNEQFF.

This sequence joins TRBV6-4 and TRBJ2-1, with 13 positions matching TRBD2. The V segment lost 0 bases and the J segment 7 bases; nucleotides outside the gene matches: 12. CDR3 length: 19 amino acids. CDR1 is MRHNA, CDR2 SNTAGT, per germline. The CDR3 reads CASSDSKLAGGQLGNEQFF. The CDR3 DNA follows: TGTGCCAGCAGTGACTCAAAACTAGCGGGAGGGCAGCTTGGGAATGAGCAGTTCTTC.

The CDR3: CASRGFPSGNTIYF. Written as DNA, the CDR3 is TGTGCCAGCAGGGGCTTCCCCTCTGGAAACACCATATATTTT. The chain employs TRBV28 and TRBJ1-3; no firm D call. Trimming shortened V by 6 bases and J by 0 bases, and 9 bases separated the two germline ends. Germline-derived CDR1 and CDR2 are MDHEN and SYDVKM. CDR3 size: 14 residues.

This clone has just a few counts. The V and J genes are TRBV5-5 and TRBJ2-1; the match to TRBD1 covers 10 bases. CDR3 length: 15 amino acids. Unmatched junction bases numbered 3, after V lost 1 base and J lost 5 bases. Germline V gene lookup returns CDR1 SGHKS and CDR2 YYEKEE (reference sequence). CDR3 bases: TGTGCCAGCAGCTTGCGGGGACAGGGGAACAATGAGCAGTTCTTC. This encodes CASSLRGQGNNEQFF.

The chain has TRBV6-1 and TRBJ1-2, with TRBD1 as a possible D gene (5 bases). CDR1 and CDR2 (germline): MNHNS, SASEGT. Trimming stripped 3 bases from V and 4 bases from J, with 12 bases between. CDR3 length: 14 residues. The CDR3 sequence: CASSDSLGGYGYTF. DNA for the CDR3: TGTGCCAGCAGTGACAGTCTGGGGGGCTATGGCTACACCTTC.

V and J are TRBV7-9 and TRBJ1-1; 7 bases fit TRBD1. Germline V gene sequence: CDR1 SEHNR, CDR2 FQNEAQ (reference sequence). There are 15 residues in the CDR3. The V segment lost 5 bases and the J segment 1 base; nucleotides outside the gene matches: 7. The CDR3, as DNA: TGTGCCAGCAGCCACCGGGGGACAGCGAACACTGAAGCTTTCTTT. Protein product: CASSHRGTANTEAFF.

In DNA form, the CDR3 reads TGTGCCAGCAGCAAACACAGGGTCACTGAAGCTTTCTTT. It yields the protein CASSKHRVTEAFF. V usage is TRBV21-1 and J usage is TRBJ1-1; TRBD1, the table's D call, was not compared with the DNA. TRBV21-1 is a documented pseudogene. CDR3 length: 13 residues.